A selection of T cell receptor beta chains follows, all from one sample in a study of immune characterization of retroperitoneal liposarcoma. Via MiXCR, TCRdb re-called the PCR reads, giving one row per CDR3 protein. The sample holds roughly 11,000 distinct CDR3 sequences, 40% to 55% seen once. Sequenced material: tumor tissue. All receptors derive from a female donor with retroperitoneal liposarcoma. CDR3s include the opening cysteine and the closing phenylalanine or tryptophan. A D gene is named only where the DNA matches it firmly. Not all rows give a size; the values are once, few, many and, for expanded clones, a class.

j_call d_call v_call clone_size cdr3_nt cdr3_aa
TRBJ2-1 TRBD2 TRBV27 NA TGTGCCAGCTCTCGACTAGCGGGAGCCAGCTCCTACAATGAGCAGTTCTTC CASSRLAGASSYNEQFF
TRBJ2-1 NA TRBV10-3 NA TGTGCCATCAGTGATAGAGGGCCCTCCTACAATGAGCAGTTCTTC CAISDRGPSYNEQFF
TRBJ2-1 NA TRBV6-1 few TGTGCCAGCAGTGAATATGGGACAAACTACGAGCAGTTCTTC CASSEYGTNYEQFF
TRBJ1-4 NA TRBV6-6 NA TGTGCCAGCAGTTACGGAGGGAGAAGTGGTAATGAAAAACTGTTTTTT CASSYGGRSGNEKLFF
TRBJ2-1 TRBD1 TRBV6-1 NA TGTGCCAGCAGTGAAGCGCTTCCTGGACAGGGTTTCCTCAATGAGCAGTTCTTC CASSEALPGQGFLNEQFF
TRBJ2-5 NA TRBV6-1 medium-sized TGTGCCAGCAGTCACCGGGACGCGTGGAGTGAGACCCAGTACTTC CASSHRDAWSETQYF
TRBJ2-5 NA TRBV6-1 medium-sized TGTGCGATCCTCCGGAACCCGGGGGTGGTGGAGACCCAGTACTTC CAILRNPGVVETQYF
TRBJ2-7 TRBD2 TRBV10-2 NA TGCGCCAGCACCAAGGGACTAGCGTCCCACGAGCAGTACTTC CASTKGLASHEQYF
TRBJ2-1 NA TRBV6-1 medium-sized TGTGCCAGCAGTTGGGCCGTTAACAATGAGCAGTTCTTC CASSWAVNNEQFF
TRBJ1-2 NA TRBV6-5 NA TGTGCCAGCAGTGTCAGGGTTGACTATGGCTACACCTTC CASSVRVDYGYTF
TRBJ2-7 NA TRBV27 NA TGTGCCAGCAGTAAGCGACCGAGTTCCTACGAGCAGTACTTC CASSKRPSSYEQYF
TRBJ2-1 NA TRBV28 NA TGTGCCAGCACCCTAAGGTGGGAGGTTGGTGATGAGCAGTTCTTC CASTLRWEVGDEQFF
TRBJ2-3 NA TRBV25-1 NA TGTGCCAGCACCGCGGGAGATACGCAGTATTTT CASTAGDTQYF
TRBJ2-1 NA TRBV7-7 NA TGTGCCAGCAGCTTAGGCGGGGACTCCTACAATGAGCAGTTCTTC CASSLGGDSYNEQFF
TRBJ2-2 NA TRBV12-3/TRBV12-4 NA TGTGCCAGCAGTTTAAAGGTAGCCGGGGAGCTGTTTTTT CASSLKVAGELFF
TRBJ1-2 NA TRBV6-5 NA TGTGCCAGCACCCTCAACCAAGGGGGTTGGTACTATGGCTACACCTTC CASTLNQGGWYYGYTF
TRBJ2-3 TRBD2 TRBV6-8 NA TGTGCCAGCAGATTGCCGGGACTAGCGCGAAGCACAGATACGCAGTATTTT CASRLPGLARSTDTQYF
TRBJ1-4 TRBD1 TRBV6-1 NA TGTGCCAGCACCAGACAGGGGGCGGAAAAACTGTTTTTT CASTRQGAEKLFF
TRBJ2-1 NA TRBV11-1 few TGTGCCAGCAGTCCCCGGGATCAAGAGACCCAGTTCTTC CASSPRDQETQFF
TRBJ2-2 NA TRBV12-3/TRBV12-4 NA TGTGCCAGCAGTTTAAGTAGTACCGGGGAGCTGTTTTTT CASSLSSTGELFF
TRBJ1-2 NA TRBV6-1 NA TGTGCCAGCAGCGAGACAGGCAGCTATGGCTACACCTTC CASSETGSYGYTF
TRBJ2-4 NA TRBV6-1 NA TGTGCCAGCAGTTCGGTCGGAAATCAGTACTTC CASSSVGNQYF
TRBJ2-1 NA TRBV6-1 few TGTGCCAGCTTCGCATCCGCCGGCAGTGAGCAGTTCTTC CASFASAGSEQFF
TRBJ2-1 NA TRBV25-1 few TGTGCCAGCAGTGAATCGAAAGGCTATGAGCAGTTCTTC CASSESKGYEQFF
TRBJ2-6 NA TRBV6-1 NA TGTGCCAGCAGTGAGCTTGGCAACTCTGGGCCCAACGTCCTGACTTTC CASSELGNSGPNVLTF
TRBJ2-1 NA TRBV11-3 NA TGTGCCAGCAGCTCAAAGTCCTCCTACGAGCAGTTCTTC CASSSKSSYEQFF
TRBJ2-5 TRBD2 TRBV6-6 NA TGTGCCAGCAGTTACTCGCGTACTAGCGGGAGGGAGACCCAGTACTTC CASSYSRTSGRETQYF
TRBJ2-3 TRBD2 TRBV10-2 NA TGCGCCAGCAGGGGAGGACTAGCGGGGGGTTTAGATACGCAGTATTTT CASRGGLAGGLDTQYF
TRBJ2-6 NA TRBV6-1 NA TGTGCCAGCAGTGGTGAGGGGATCTCTGGGGCCAACGTCCTGACTTTC CASSGEGISGANVLTF
TRBJ2-2 NA TRBV7-2 once TGTGCCAGCAGCTTAAGGGAACCCGGGGAGCTGTTTTTT CASSLREPGELFF
TRBJ1-4 TRBD1 TRBV6-8 few TGTGCCAGCACTGGCAACACAGGGGATGAAAAACTGTTTTTT CASTGNTGDEKLFF
TRBJ2-7 NA TRBV7-2 medium-sized TGTGCCAGCAGCTTACAATCCGGGGGGCTTTACGAGCAGTACTTC CASSLQSGGLYEQYF